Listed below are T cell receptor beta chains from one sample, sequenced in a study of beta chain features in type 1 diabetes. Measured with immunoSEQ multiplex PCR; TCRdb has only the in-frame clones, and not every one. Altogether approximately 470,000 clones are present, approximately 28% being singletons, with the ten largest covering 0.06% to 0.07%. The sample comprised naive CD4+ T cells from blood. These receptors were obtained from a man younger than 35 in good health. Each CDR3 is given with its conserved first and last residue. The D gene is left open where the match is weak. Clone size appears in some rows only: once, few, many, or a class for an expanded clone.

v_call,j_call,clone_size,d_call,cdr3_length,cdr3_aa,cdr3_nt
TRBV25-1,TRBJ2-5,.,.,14,CASTGKVWGETQYF,TGTGCCAGCACAGGAAAGGTCTGGGGAGAGACCCAGTACTTC
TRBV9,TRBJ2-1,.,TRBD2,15,CASSGTSGSYNEQFF,TGTGCCAGCAGCGGAACTAGCGGCTCCTACAATGAGCAGTTCTTC
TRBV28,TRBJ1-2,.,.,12,CASSNSPRGYTF,TGTGCCAGCAGTAACAGCCCCAGGGGCTACACCTTC
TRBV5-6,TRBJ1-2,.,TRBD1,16,CASSTGTGSVNYGYTF,TGTGCCAGCAGCACCGGGACAGGGTCGGTAAACTATGGCTACACCTTC
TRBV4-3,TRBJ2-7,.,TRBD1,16,CASSHGLENRGNEQYF,TGCGCCAGCAGCCATGGCCTCGAGAACAGGGGAAACGAGCAGTACTTC
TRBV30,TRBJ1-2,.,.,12,CAWAQVGYGYTF,TGTGCCTGGGCCCAGGTGGGCTATGGCTACACCTTC
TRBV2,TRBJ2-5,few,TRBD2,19,CASSDRRTSGSYGAETQYF,TGTGCCAGCAGTGACAGAAGGACTAGCGGGAGCTACGGGGCAGAGACCCAGTACTTC
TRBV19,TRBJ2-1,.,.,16,CASSNSPRTTYNEQFF,TGTGCCAGTAGTAATTCCCCGCGGACTACTTACAATGAGCAGTTCTTC
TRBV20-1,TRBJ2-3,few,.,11,CSASGADTQYF,TGCAGTGCTAGTGGGGCAGATACGCAGTATTTT
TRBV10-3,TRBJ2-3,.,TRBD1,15,CAISVGDRVTDTQYF,TGTGCCATCAGTGTCGGGGACAGGGTCACAGATACGCAGTATTTT
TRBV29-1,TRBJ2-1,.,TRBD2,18,CSVYPGLAGGPSYNEQFF,TGCAGCGTGTATCCGGGACTAGCGGGAGGACCCTCCTACAATGAGCAGTTCTTC
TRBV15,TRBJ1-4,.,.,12,CATSRDLGGPCF,TGTGCCACCAGCAGAGATTTGGGGGGACCGTGTTTT
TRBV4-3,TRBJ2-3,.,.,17,CASSQDVGTPSTDTQYF,TGCGCCAGCAGCCAAGATGTTGGGACACCCAGCACAGATACGCAGTATTTT
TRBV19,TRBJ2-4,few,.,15,CASSIVGTAKNIQYF,TGTGCCAGTAGTATAGTTGGGACAGCCAAAAACATTCAGTACTTC
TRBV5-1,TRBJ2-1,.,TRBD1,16,CASSYLGTGQYNEQFF,TGCGCCAGCAGCTACCTCGGGACAGGGCAATACAATGAGCAGTTCTTC
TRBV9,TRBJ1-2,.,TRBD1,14,CASSVVGQGAGYTF,TGTGCCAGCAGCGTAGTGGGACAGGGTGCCGGCTACACCTTC
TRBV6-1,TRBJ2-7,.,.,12,CASHRHPLEQYF,TGTGCCTCTCATCGGCATCCCCTCGAGCAGTACTTC